A selection of T cell receptor beta chains follows, all from one sample in a study of beta chain features in type 1 diabetes. Here immunoSEQ multiplex PCR was the method, and the copy in TCRdb shows in-frame clones only, minus some. The sample consists of 120,000 to 150,000 clones, roughly 53% of them appearing once. The source material was Tregs from blood. The receptors derive from a man aged 18-30 years in good health. CDR3s include the opening cysteine and the closing phenylalanine or tryptophan. The order of the fields is J gene, V gene, clone size, D gene, CDR3 protein, CDR3 DNA. A D gene is named only where the DNA matches it firmly. For some rows the clone size is stated as once, few or many, or as a class when expanded; others skip it.

TRBJ1-2	TRBV29-1	few	TRBD1	CSAGQGLSYGYTF	TGCAGCGCCGGACAGGGACTTTCCTATGGCTACACCTTC
TRBJ2-3	TRBV25-1	.	TRBD2	CASSEVGGFADTQYF	TGTGCCAGCAGTGAAGTGGGGGGGTTCGCAGATACGCAGTATTTT
TRBJ2-3	TRBV5-1	once	.	CASRGLGDTQYF	TGCGCCAGCCGGGGGTTAGGAGATACGCAGTATTTT
TRBJ1-1	TRBV9	.	.	CASSPLTGNTEAFF	TGTGCCAGCAGCCCTCTGACAGGGAACACTGAAGCTTTCTTT
TRBJ1-6	TRBV30	.	.	CAWSESRYNSPLHF	TGTGCCTGGAGTGAATCCCGGTATAATTCACCCCTCCACTTT
TRBJ2-5	TRBV28	.	.	CASSLGWTGVEETQYF	TGTGCCAGCAGTTTAGGTTGGACTGGAGTGGAAGAGACCCAGTACTTC
TRBJ2-1	TRBV9	.	TRBD1	CASSRWTGENEQFF	TGTGCCAGCAGCAGATGGACAGGGGAGAATGAGCAGTTCTTC
TRBJ2-6	TRBV18	.	.	CASSNGQPSGANVLTF	TGTGCCAGCTCGAACGGACAGCCCTCTGGGGCCAACGTCCTGACTTTC
TRBJ2-5	TRBV5-6	once	TRBD1	CASSLALDRVQETQYF	TGTGCCAGCAGCTTGGCCCTGGACAGGGTCCAAGAGACCCAGTACTTC
TRBJ2-2	TRBV5-4	.	.	CASSSARGAGGELFF	TGTGCCAGCAGCTCCGCCCGGGGGGCCGGCGGGGAGCTGTTTTTT
TRBJ1-5	TRBV7-7	.	.	CASSFLKITGYGNQPQHF	TGTGCCAGCAGCTTCCTAAAAATAACAGGGTATGGGAATCAGCCCCAGCATTTT
TRBJ2-7	TRBV4-3	few	TRBD2	CASSQGLAGAYEQYF	TGCGCCAGCAGCCAAGGTCTAGCGGGAGCCTACGAGCAGTACTTC
TRBJ1-1	TRBV5-1	few	.	CASSLSGEGGAFF	TGCGCCAGCAGCTTGTCGGGGGAGGGTGGAGCTTTCTTT
TRBJ2-1	TRBV19	.	TRBD1	CASSILGGQGAREQFF	TGTGCCAGTAGTATTCTAGGGGGACAGGGGGCTCGGGAGCAGTTCTTC
TRBJ1-1	TRBV11-2	few	.	CASSLQGLGAFF	TGTGCCAGCAGCTTACAGGGACTCGGAGCTTTCTTT
TRBJ2-5	TRBV6-1	once	.	CASSDMEGRLTQYF	TGTGCCAGCAGTGACATGGAGGGCCGTTTGACCCAGTACTTC
TRBJ1-4	TRBV10-3	few	TRBD1	CAISDRGVEKLFF	TGTGCCATCAGTGACAGGGGGGTCGAAAAACTGTTTTTT
TRBJ2-2	TRBV5-1	.	.	CASSLGGWNTGELFF	TGCGCCAGCAGCTTGGGCGGGTGGAACACCGGGGAGCTGTTTTTT
TRBJ1-6	TRBV7-2	few	TRBD1	CASRWTGSDNSPLHF	TGTGCCAGCAGATGGACAGGGAGTGATAATTCACCCCTCCACTTT
TRBJ1-2	TRBV6-5	.	TRBD1	CASSRRAGGSGGYTF	TGTGCCAGCAGCCGACGGGCAGGGGGCAGCGGTGGCTACACCTTC
TRBJ2-2	TRBV9	.	TRBD1	CASSVAQGAPGELFF	TGTGCCAGCAGCGTAGCACAGGGGGCACCCGGGGAGCTGTTTTTT
TRBJ2-7	TRBV6-5	.	TRBD2	CASSYSGGFSYEQYF	TGTGCCAGCAGTTACTCGGGAGGGTTCTCCTACGAGCAGTACTTC
TRBJ2-5	TRBV5-6	.	.	CASSLLFERETQYF	TGTGCCAGCAGCTTGTTATTCGAGCGGGAGACCCAGTACTTC
TRBJ1-4	TRBV6-1	.	.	CASRSTGSEKLFF	TGTGCCAGCAGATCGACTGGGAGTGAAAAACTGTTTTTT
TRBJ2-7	TRBV18	.	TRBD1	CASSLDRMGPYEQYF	TGTGCCAGCTCATTGGACAGGATGGGACCCTACGAGCAGTACTTC
TRBJ2-7	TRBV28	few	.	CASSSGRRQYF	TGTGCCAGCAGCTCAGGGAGGCGGCAGTACTTC
TRBJ1-1	TRBV7-9	.	.	CASSLSRLRGALEAFF	TGTGCCAGCAGCTTATCCCGACTGCGGGGGGCTCTTGAAGCTTTCTTT
TRBJ2-5	TRBV6-1	few	TRBD2	CAISGGQETQYF	TGTGCCATTAGCGGGGGGCAAGAGACCCAGTACTTC